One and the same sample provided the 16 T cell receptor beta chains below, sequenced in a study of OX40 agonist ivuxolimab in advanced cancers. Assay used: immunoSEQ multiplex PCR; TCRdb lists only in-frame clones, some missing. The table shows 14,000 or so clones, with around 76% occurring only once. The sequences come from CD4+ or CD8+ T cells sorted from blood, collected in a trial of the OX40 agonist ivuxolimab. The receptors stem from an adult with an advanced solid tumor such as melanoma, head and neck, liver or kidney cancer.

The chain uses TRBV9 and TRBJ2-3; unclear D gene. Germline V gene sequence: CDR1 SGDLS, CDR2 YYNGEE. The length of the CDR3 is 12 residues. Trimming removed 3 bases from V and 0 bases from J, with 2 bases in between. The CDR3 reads CASSGSTDTQYF. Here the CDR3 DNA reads TGTGCCAGCAGCGGTAGCACAGATACGCAGTATTTT.

CDR3 sequence (DNA): TGTGCCAGCAGCTTATCATCTGGAAACACCATATATTTT. This translates into CASSLSSGNTIYF. The chain recombines TRBV9 with TRBJ1-3; D gene uncertain. V lost 4 bases and J 1 base, leaving 6 bases between the germline ends. This CDR3 comprises 13 residues. Germline V CDR1 and CDR2: SGDLS, YYNGEE.

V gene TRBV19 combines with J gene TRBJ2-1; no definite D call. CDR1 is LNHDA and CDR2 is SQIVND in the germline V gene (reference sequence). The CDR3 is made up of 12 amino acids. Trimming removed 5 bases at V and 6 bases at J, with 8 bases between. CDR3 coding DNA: TGTGCCAGTAGTCAAGGGATCAATGAGCAGTTCTTC. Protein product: CASSQGINEQFF.

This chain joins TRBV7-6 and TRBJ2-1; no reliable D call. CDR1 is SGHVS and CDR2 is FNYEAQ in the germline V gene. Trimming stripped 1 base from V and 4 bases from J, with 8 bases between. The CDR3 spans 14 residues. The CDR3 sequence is CASSLVQNYNEQFF. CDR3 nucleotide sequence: TGTGCCAGCAGCTTAGTACAGAATTACAATGAGCAGTTCTTC.

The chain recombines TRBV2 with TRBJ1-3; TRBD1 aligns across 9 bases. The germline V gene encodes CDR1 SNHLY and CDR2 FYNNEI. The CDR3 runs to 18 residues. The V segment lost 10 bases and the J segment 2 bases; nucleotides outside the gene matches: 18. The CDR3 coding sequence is TGTGCCATCCAAACGGGACAGGGTGAAGACTTCCCTGGAAACACCATATATTTT. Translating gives CAIQTGQGEDFPGNTIYF.

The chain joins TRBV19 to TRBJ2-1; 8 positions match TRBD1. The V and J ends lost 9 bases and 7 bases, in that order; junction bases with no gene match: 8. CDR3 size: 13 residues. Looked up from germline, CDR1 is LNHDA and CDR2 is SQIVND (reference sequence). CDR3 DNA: TGTGCCAGCGGACAGGGAGGTTGGAATGAGCAGTTCTTC. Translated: CASGQGGWNEQFF.

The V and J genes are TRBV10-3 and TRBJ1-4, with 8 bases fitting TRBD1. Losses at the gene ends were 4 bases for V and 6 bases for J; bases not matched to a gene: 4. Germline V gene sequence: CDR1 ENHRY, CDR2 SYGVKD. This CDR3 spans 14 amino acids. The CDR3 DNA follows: TGTGCCATCAGTGCCCAGGGGGCGGATGAAAAACTGTTTTTT. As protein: CAISAQGADEKLFF.

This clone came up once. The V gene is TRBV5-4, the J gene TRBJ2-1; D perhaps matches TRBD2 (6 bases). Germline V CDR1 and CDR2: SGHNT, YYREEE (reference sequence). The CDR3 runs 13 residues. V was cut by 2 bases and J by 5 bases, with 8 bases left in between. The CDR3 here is CASSFRGNNEQFF. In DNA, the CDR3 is TGTGCCAGCAGCTTCCGCGGGAACAATGAGCAGTTCTTC.

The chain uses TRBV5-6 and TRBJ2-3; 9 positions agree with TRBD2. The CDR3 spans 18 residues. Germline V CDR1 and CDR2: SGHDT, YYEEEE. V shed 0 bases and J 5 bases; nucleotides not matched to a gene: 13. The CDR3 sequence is CASSLEAGRGGRGDTQYF. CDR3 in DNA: TGTGCCAGCAGCTTGGAGGCTGGGCGGGGGGGCCGGGGAGATACGCAGTATTTT.

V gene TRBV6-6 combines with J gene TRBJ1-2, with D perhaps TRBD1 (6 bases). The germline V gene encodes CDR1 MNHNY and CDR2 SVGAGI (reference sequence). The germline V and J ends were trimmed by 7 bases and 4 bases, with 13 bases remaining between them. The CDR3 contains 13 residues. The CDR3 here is CASTGTPFYGYTF. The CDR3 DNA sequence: TGTGCCAGCACGGGGACACCCTTCTATGGCTACACCTTC.

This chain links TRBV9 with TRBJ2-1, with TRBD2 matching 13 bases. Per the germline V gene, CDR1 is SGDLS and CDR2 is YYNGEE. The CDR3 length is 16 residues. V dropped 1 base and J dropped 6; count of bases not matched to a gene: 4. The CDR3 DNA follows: TGTGCCAGCAGCGTACCGACTAGCGGGGGGTCCAATGAGCAGTTCTTC. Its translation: CASSVPTSGGSNEQFF.

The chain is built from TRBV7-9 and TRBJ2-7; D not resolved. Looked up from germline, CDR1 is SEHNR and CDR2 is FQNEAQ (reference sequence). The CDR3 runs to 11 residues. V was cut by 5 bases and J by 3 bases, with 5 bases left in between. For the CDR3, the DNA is TGTGCCAGCAGCGCAGACTACGAGCAGTACTTC. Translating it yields CASSADYEQYF.

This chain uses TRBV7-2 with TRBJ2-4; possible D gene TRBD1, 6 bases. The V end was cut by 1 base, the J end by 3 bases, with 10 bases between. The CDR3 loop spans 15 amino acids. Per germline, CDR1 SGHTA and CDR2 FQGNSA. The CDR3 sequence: CASSLDREIKNIQYF. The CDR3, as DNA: TGTGCCAGCAGCTTAGACAGGGAAATCAAAAACATTCAGTACTTC.

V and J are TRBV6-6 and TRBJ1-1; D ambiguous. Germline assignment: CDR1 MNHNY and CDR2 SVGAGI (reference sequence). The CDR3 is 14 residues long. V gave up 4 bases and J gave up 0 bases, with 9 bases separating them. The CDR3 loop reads CASSLGYMNTEAFF. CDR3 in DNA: TGTGCCAGCAGTTTGGGCTACATGAACACTGAAGCTTTCTTT.

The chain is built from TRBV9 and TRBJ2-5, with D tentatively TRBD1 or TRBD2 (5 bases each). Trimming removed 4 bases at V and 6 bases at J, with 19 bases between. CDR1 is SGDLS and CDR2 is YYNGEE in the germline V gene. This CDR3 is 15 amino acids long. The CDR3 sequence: CASSTGTGKGKTQYF. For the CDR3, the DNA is TGTGCCAGCAGCACCGGGACCGGGAAAGGGAAGACCCAGTACTTC. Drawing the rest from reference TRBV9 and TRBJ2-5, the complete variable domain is DSGVTQTPKHLITATGQRVTLRCSPRSGDLSVYWYQQSLDQGLQFLIQYYNGEERAKGNILERFSAQQFPDLHSELNLSSLELGDSALYFCASSTGTGKGKTQYFGPGTRLLVL.

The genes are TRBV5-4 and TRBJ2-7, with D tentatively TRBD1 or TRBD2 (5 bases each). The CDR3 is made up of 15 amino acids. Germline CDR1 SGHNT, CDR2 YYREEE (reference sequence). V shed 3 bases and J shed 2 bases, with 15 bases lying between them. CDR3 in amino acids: CASSSGTEPTYEQYF. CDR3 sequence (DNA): TGTGCCAGCAGCTCCGGGACGGAACCGACCTACGAGCAGTACTTC. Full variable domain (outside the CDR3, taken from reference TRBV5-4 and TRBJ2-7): ETGVTQSPTHLIKTRGQQVTLRCSSQSGHNTVSWYQQALGQGPQFIFQYYREEENGRGNFPPRFSGLQFPNYSSELNVNALELDDSALYLCASSSGTEPTYEQYFGPGTRLTVT.